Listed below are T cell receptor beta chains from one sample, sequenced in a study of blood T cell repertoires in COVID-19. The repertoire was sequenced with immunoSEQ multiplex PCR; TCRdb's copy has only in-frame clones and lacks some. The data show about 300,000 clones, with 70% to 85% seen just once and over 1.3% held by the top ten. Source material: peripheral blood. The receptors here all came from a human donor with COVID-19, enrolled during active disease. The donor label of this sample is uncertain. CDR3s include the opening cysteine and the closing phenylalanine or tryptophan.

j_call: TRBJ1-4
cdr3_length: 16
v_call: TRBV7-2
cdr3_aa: CASSHLQAPTNEKLFF

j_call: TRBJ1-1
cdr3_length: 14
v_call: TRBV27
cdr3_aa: CASRREGQGGTAFF

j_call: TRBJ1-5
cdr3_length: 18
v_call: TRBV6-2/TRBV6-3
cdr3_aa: CASSYGHGTGSDNQPQHF

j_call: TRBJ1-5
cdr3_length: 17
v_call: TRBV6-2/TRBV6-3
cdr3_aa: CASSYPPLAGDNQPQHF

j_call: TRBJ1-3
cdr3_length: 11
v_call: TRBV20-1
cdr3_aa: CSAGTQNTIYF

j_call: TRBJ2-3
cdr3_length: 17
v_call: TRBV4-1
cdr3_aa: CASSPLPGTGRVDTQYF

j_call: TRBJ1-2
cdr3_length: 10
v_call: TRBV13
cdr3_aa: CASSEGVYTF

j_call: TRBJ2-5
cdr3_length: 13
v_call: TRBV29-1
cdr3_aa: CSALSGGGETQYF

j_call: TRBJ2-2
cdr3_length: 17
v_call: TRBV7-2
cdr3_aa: CASSLYPSGSITGELFF

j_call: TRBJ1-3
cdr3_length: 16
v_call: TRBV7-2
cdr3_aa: CASSLHGQGSGNTIYF

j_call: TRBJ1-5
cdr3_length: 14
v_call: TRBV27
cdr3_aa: CASSFRGSNQPQHF

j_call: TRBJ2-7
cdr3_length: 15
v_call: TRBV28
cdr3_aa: CASSLLPGLGYEQYF

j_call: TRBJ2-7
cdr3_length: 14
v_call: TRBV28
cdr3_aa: CASGPQQISYEQYF

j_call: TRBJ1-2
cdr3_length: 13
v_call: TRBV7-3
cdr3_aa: CASSLEGADGYTF

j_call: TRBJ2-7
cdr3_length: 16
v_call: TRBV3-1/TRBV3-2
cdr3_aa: CASSQAWDSQAYEQYF

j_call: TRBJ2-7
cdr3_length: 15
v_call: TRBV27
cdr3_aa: CASSQGTSGRGEQYF

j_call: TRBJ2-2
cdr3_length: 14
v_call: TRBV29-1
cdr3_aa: CSVVKRGRDGELFF

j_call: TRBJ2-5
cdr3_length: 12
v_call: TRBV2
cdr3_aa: CASSERPETQYF

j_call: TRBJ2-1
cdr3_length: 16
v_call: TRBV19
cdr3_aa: CASSSGQWSYGNEQFF

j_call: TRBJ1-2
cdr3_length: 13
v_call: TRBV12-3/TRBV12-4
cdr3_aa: CASSWTGADGYTF

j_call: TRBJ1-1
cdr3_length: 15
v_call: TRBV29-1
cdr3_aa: CSGSLGGHMNTEAFF

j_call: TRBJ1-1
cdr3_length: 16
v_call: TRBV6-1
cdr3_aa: CASSEARTESNTEAFF

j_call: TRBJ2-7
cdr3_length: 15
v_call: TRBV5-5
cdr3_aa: CASSSSGLASNEQYF

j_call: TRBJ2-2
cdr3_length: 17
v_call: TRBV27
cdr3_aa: CASSSSNLPSNTGELFF

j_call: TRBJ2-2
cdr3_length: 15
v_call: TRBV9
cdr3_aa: CASSVEGSEDGELFF

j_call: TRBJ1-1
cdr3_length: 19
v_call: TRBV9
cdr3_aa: CASSVGPGGKRIVNTEAFF

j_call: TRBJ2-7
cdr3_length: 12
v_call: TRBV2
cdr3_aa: CASSLLLAASWF

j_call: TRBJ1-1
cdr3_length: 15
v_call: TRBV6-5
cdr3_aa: CASSAPSRQNTEAFF

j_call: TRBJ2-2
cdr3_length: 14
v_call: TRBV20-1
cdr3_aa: CSASAELDTGELFF

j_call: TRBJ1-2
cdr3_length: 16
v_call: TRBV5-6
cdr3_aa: CASSLAAGQGLYGYTF

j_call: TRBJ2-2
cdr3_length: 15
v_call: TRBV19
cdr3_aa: CASSQLAGETGELFF

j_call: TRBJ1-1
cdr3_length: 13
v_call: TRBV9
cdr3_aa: CASSVQGITEAFF

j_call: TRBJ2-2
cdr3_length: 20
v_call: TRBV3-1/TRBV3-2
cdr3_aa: CASSHLPPGLAGANGGELFF

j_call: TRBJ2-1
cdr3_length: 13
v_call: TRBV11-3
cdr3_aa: CASSSYSYNEQFF

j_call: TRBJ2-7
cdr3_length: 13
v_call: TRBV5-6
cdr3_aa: CASTVQGSYEQYF

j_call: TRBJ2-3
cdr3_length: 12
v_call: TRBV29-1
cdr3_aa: CSVNGFSDTQYF

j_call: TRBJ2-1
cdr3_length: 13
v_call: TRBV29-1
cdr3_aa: CSAPDPLAQKQFF

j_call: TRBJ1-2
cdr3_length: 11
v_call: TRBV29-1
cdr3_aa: CSVDRGDGYTF

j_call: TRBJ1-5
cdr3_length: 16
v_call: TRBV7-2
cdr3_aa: CASSLVGGNSNQPQHF

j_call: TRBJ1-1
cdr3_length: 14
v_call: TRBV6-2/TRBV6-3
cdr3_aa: CASSSWSGRTEAFF

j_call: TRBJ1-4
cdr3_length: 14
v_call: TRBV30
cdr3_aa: CAWSWRGGDEKLFF

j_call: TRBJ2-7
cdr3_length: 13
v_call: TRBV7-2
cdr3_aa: CASSWDRVGEQYF

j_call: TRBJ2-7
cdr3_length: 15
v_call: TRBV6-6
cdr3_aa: CASSLDLAVPYEQYF

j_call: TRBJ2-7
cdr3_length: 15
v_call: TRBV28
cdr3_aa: CASNLAGGPTYEQYF

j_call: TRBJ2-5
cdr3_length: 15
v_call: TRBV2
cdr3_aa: CASTVPTGMGETQYF

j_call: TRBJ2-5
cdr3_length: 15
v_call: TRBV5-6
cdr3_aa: CASSLENAGEETQYF

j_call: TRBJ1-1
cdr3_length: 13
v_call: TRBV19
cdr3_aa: CASSIGSGGRAFF

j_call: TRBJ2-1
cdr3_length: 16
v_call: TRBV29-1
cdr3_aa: CSVVGLAGGSYNEQFF

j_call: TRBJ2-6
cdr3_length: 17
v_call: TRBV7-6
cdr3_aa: CASSVLLAGAGANVLTF

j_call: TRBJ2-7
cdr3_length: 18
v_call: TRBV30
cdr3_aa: CAWKAGTSGRGYSYEQYF

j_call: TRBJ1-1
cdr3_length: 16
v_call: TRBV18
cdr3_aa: CASSPAWTGSGTEAFF

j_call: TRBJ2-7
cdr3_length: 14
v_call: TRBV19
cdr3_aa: CASSGLAGTYEQYF

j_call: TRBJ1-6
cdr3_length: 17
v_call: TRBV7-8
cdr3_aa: CASTQRDGSSYNSPLHF